The present T cell receptor beta chain was sequenced within a study of blood T cells in healthy people across ages (dated by TCRdb to about 2015). Background for the entire study: Template switching captured roughly one uniquely barcoded TCR beta cDNA molecule per two T cells in model experiments. Using deep sequencing normalized with unique cDNA molecular identifiers, the study measured how TCR beta repertoire diversity changes with age. The donors were split into four age groups: young (average 16 years), middle-aged (39), aged (62) and long-lived (under 90). To avoid experimental bias, donors of different ages were distributed randomly across sequencing lanes. Two additional independent replicas of 1 million unique cDNA reads from the same blood draw were analyzed for two donors (one aged 18 to 30 and one aged 80 or older).

Systemically healthy Caucasian individuals from Russia, some 38 in total and aged roughly 6 to 100 years, were included as donors. Each donor gave 8 to 10 milliliters of peripheral blood, drawn into EDTA-treated Vacutainer tubes. Ficoll-Paque density-gradient centrifugation was used to isolate PBMCs, with at least 7 million per sample. Trizol reagent was used to extract total RNA from the PBMCs, yielding at least 5.5 micrograms per sample. For every donor, flow cytometry on a PBMC aliquot measured the percentage of naive CD45RAhigh/CD27high T cells. The table lists this clonotype with many counts. Its antigen is not yet known. Germline is not matched at one junction end, which may reflect a read error. The paper as a whole reports these results and caveats: As age increased, observed TCR beta diversity per million T cells dropped in a roughly linear way, and a significant reduction was already evident by age about 40. Conclusive comparison of naive and antigen-experienced compartments was prevented by the profiling of bulk unsorted PBMCs. The percentage of naive T cells measured by flow cytometry correlated strongly with observed TCR beta diversity. Compared with the aged group, more naive CD4+ T cells, fewer expanded clones and increased TCR diversity were shown by the long-lived group, suggesting age selection. Estimates of total diversity from one million sequenced T cells were regarded as lower bounds and underestimates. Because the CMV infection status of the donors was unknown, age-related changes in expanded clonotypes may potentially have been confounded.

Library preparation employed 5' RACE. Sequencing was carried out with an Illumina HiSeq 2500. A second PCR of 7 to 11 cycles was performed with a sample-barcoded 5' primer and a J-beta primer mix. A template-switch 5' adaptor carrying 12 random nucleotides introduced a unique molecular identifier onto each TCR beta cDNA molecule. Each sample yielded at least 2.5 million CDR3-containing paired-end reads. First-strand cDNA was synthesized from all RNA with the Mint cDNA synthesis kit, primed by a TRBC-specific oligonucleotide. All cDNA was treated with uracil-DNA glycosylase and then went through a first 18-cycle PCR with the universal primers M1SS and BC2_uni_R. On the study's bioinformatics: For normalization, 1 million high-quality reads were randomly selected from each sample, with every read carrying a distinct molecular identifier. Instead of being binned into consensus sequences, reads that shared molecular identifiers were thrown out. MiTCR, set to a Q25 quality threshold and the strictest error-elimination algorithm, was used for CDR3 identification, clonotype clustering and error correction. A nonparametric unseen species model using Euler transformation provided a lower-bound estimate of total TCR beta diversity. The public reads were run again by TCRdb, first through fastp at Q25 and then through MiXCR, and only productive beta chains were kept. Each record represents a unique CDR3 protein, reported with the most common genes and DNA among its rows. The V and J calls reflect TCRdb's pipeline rather than the authors' work. For this sample there are 650,000 to 900,000 distinct CDR3 sequences; 60% to 80% appear just once. About a quarter of the sample is taken by the ten largest.

The germline V gene gives CDR1 as LGHNA and CDR2 as YSLEER. Spanning cysteine to phenylalanine, the CDR3 consists of 13 amino acids. CDR3 DNA is the only sequence kept; it has 39 bases, read in frame from the first base. Source material: blood. The TCR was taken from a man in his thirties or forties in good health. The sequence links TRBV4-3 to TRBJ2-5, and TRBD2 aligns with 10 junction nucleotides. The CDR3 region reads CASSPTSGETQYF. The DNA sequence is as follows: TGTGCCAGCAGTCCGACTAGCGGGGAGACCCAGTACTTC.